Given below is one TCR beta chain in context. What antigen it recognizes has not been identified. Base qualities are not provided; no much larger clone lies one nucleotide away. This entry comes from a study of radiotherapy plus CTLA-4 blockade in lung cancer (dated by TCRdb to about 2018). Notes on the research overall: Among the enrolled patients, about 19% had an objective response, and about 29% reached disease control.

Study-wide conclusions, independent of this receptor: The strongest predictors of response were reported to be early dynamic shifts in blood T cell clones along with a rise in serum interferon-beta following radiation. After treatment with radiotherapy and ipilimumab, TCR clones that came from tumors expanded in the peripheral blood.

Focal radiation therapy combined with CTLA-4 blockade (ipilimumab) was tested in patients with chemo-refractory metastatic non-small-cell lung cancer. The library was made by the immunoSEQ multiplex PCR assay. The table was pulled from immuneACCESS by TCRdb, which kept in-frame rearrangements only. Such tables lose some clones; where checked, under half of the loss comes from unresolved V genes, and the rest has no known cause. For this sample the table gives 20,000 to 25,000 clones, of which 70% to 75% were detected only once. 3.2% of the sample is in the top ten clones. Sequences GTSNPN (CDR1) and SVGIG (CDR2) are obtained from the germline V gene (reference sequence). There are 15 amino acids in the CDR3, from cysteine to phenylalanine inclusive. The only DNA kept is the CDR3, 45 bases in frame from the first base. For this chain, trimming is 8 bases at the V end and 0 bases at the J end, and the number of junction bases without a gene match is 7.

Here the sequenced sample was peripheral blood, taken from a patient treated with radiotherapy plus ipilimumab. The TCR sequence derives from a human donor with non-small cell lung cancer whose response to radiotherapy plus ipilimumab could not be evaluated. The chain uses TRBV30 and TRBJ2-3, and TRBD2 matches 11 of the central bases. The CDR3 protein sequence reads: CALTSGSQSTDTQYF. The bases are TGTGCCCTTACTAGCGGGAGTCAAAGCACAGATACGCAGTATTTT.